The rows below give T cell receptor beta chains drawn from one sample of a study of cytomegalovirus exposure and HLA in healthy donors. The assay was immunoSEQ multiplex PCR, and TCRdb's table has in-frame clones only and misses some. There are about 130,000 clones in the sample; about 80% occur only once, and roughly 5% lies in the top ten. Sequenced material: PBMCs. Source of these receptors: a man aged 30 to 39 in good health and CMV-seronegative. The CDR3 runs from the conserved cysteine through the conserved F or W. The D gene is left open where the match is weak. Clone size is given for some rows only: seen once, a few or many times, or a class if the clone is expanded.

TRBV5-4,TRBJ2-1,.,15,.,CASSLGGRDTNEQFF,TGTGCCAGCAGCTTGGGTGGGAGGGACACCAATGAGCAGTTCTTC
TRBV9,TRBJ2-7,TRBD2,14,few,CASSSGLDPYEQYF,TGTGCCAGCAGCTCCGGACTAGATCCCTACGAGCAGTACTTC
TRBV6-1,TRBJ1-2,.,17,.,CASSGPTEDKYNYGYTF,TGTGCCAGCAGTGGACCGACCGAGGATAAATATAACTATGGCTACACCTTC
TRBV7-2,TRBJ2-7,TRBD2,14,.,CASSLSVAGREQYF,TGTGCCAGCAGCTTAAGCGTAGCGGGACGCGAGCAGTACTTC
TRBV5-5,TRBJ2-7,TRBD2,15,.,CASSLGLAGSYEQYF,TGTGCCAGCAGCTTGGGACTAGCGGGATCCTACGAGCAGTACTTC
TRBV5-1,TRBJ2-5,TRBD2,16,.,CASSLVGGSGGETQYF,TGCGCCAGCAGCTTGGTCGGCGGATCGGGAGGAGAGACCCAGTACTTC
TRBV6-6,TRBJ2-5,TRBD2,15,.,CASSYPPGGEETQYF,TGTGCCAGCAGTTACCCTCCGGGAGGAGAAGAGACCCAGTACTTC
TRBV5-1,TRBJ2-1,TRBD2,15,.,CASSLIQAGGNEQFF,TGCGCCAGCAGCTTGATACAAGCGGGGGGCAATGAGCAGTTCTTC
TRBV6-5,TRBJ2-7,.,14,once,CASSFGQGSSEQYF,TGTGCCAGCAGTTTTGGACAAGGGTCGTCCGAGCAGTACTTC
TRBV6-1,TRBJ2-5,TRBD2,15,few,CASSELAGGQETQYF,TGTGCCAGCAGTGAACTAGCGGGGGGCCAAGAGACCCAGTACTTC
TRBV5-1,TRBJ2-7,TRBD2,13,few,CASSLGLHGEQYF,TGCGCCAGCAGCCTGGGACTACACGGCGAGCAGTACTTC
TRBV10-3,TRBJ2-3,TRBD2,16,.,CAISVLSGGVTDTQYF,TGTGCCATCAGTGTATTGAGCGGGGGAGTCACAGATACGCAGTATTTT
TRBV2,TRBJ2-2,.,13,once,CASSVVNTGELFF,TGTGCCAGCAGCGTAGTAAACACCGGGGAGCTGTTTTTT
TRBV5-4,TRBJ1-2,TRBD1,15,.,CASSVGQGVIYGYTF,TGTGCCAGCAGCGTGGGACAGGGGGTAATCTATGGCTACACCTTC
TRBV2,TRBJ2-7,TRBD1,14,.,CASSRPGQSIGQYF,TGTGCCAGCAGTCGGCCGGGACAGAGTATCGGGCAGTACTTC
TRBV30,TRBJ1-1,.,13,.,CAWSDQGSTEAFF,TGTGCCTGGAGTGACCAGGGGAGCACTGAAGCTTTCTTT
TRBV4-2,TRBJ2-3,TRBD2,20,.,CASSQVVWASGALSTDTQYF,TGTGCCAGCAGCCAAGTAGTCTGGGCTAGCGGGGCCCTTAGCACAGATACGCAGTATTTT
TRBV30,TRBJ2-5,.,15,.,CAWSVPGQHQETQYF,TGTGCCTGGAGTGTTCCGGGACAACACCAAGAGACCCAGTACTTC
TRBV7-6,TRBJ1-5,.,13,.,CASSWNYREPQHF,TGTGCCAGCAGCTGGAACTACCGGGAGCCCCAGCATTTT
TRBV27,TRBJ2-2,TRBD2,19,.,CASTQSGLAGGLVPGELFF,TGTGCCAGCACCCAATCCGGACTAGCGGGAGGTCTTGTTCCCGGGGAGCTGTTTTTT
TRBV7-9,TRBJ1-1,TRBD1,14,.,CASSTQGRYTEAFF,TGTGCCAGCAGCACACAGGGGAGGTACACTGAAGCTTTCTTT
TRBV4-3,TRBJ1-5,.,20,.,CASSQDGTPERDYSNQPQHF,TGCGCCAGCAGCCAAGACGGGACACCTGAGCGTGATTATAGCAATCAGCCCCAGCATTTT
TRBV28,TRBJ1-5,.,17,.,CASSLGVKGMNNQPQHF,TGTGCCAGCAGCCTCGGGGTTAAAGGGATGAACAATCAGCCCCAGCATTTT
TRBV28,TRBJ1-3,.,19,.,CASPPRHSGVSGSGNTIYF,TGTGCCAGCCCCCCCCGGCATTCGGGAGTCTCCGGCTCTGGAAACACCATATATTTT
TRBV5-1,TRBJ2-7,.,13,.,CASSLEGVGEQYF,TGCGCCAGCAGCTTGGAGGGGGTAGGGGAGCAGTACTTC
TRBV4-3,TRBJ1-2,TRBD1,13,.,CASRGQANYGYTF,TGCGCCAGCAGGGGACAGGCAAACTATGGCTACACCTTC
TRBV28,TRBJ2-1,TRBD2,15,once,CASSPTSGGVSEQFF,TGTGCCAGCAGTCCCACTAGCGGAGGGGTTAGTGAGCAGTTCTTC
TRBV10-3,TRBJ1-2,TRBD1,14,.,CAIMADRNVYGYTF,TGTGCCATCATGGCGGACAGGAACGTATATGGCTACACCTTC
TRBV2,TRBJ1-6,TRBD1,15,few,CASSGQGTQNSPLHF,TGTGCCAGTTCGGGACAGGGAACTCAAAATTCACCCCTCCACTTT
TRBV13,TRBJ2-5,.,13,.,CASSLGLQETQYF,TGTGCCAGCAGCTTAGGCCTACAAGAGACCCAGTACTTC
TRBV11-2,TRBJ1-1,TRBD1,15,.,CASTDWDRGYTEAFF,TGTGCCAGCACCGACTGGGACAGGGGATACACTGAAGCTTTCTTT
TRBV6-1,TRBJ1-1,.,16,.,CASSEPGQLSSTEAFF,TGTGCCAGCAGTGAACCCGGACAGTTATCGAGCACTGAAGCTTTCTTT
TRBV5-6,TRBJ2-5,TRBD1,13,.,CASSLQGRETQYF,TGTGCCAGCAGCTTACAGGGGAGAGAGACCCAGTACTTC
TRBV7-9,TRBJ2-1,TRBD2,15,.,CASSPSRLAGTEQFF,TGTGCCAGCAGCCCCAGCCGGCTAGCGGGAACTGAGCAGTTCTTC
TRBV10-1,TRBJ2-1,TRBD2,14,many,CASSSGSNHNEQFF,TGCGCCAGCAGCAGCGGGAGTAATCACAATGAGCAGTTCTTC
TRBV6-5,TRBJ1-2,.,13,.,CASSYEQGYGYTF,TGTGCCAGCAGTTACGAGCAGGGCTATGGCTACACCTTC
TRBV12-5,TRBJ2-5,.,13,.,CASGRGAQETQYF,TGTGCTAGTGGTCGCGGGGCCCAAGAGACCCAGTACTTC
TRBV5-4,TRBJ1-2,TRBD1,15,.,CASSADLGQGDGYTF,TGTGCCAGCAGCGCCGATCTCGGGCAGGGGGACGGCTACACCTTC
TRBV13,TRBJ2-7,TRBD1,17,.,CASSSTGEASGTYEQYF,TGTGCCAGCAGCTCGACAGGGGAGGCATCCGGCACCTACGAGCAGTACTTC
TRBV6-5,TRBJ2-3,.,13,.,CATFRRFADTQYF,TGTGCCACCTTCCGGAGGTTCGCAGATACGCAGTATTTT
TRBV6-1,TRBJ2-7,.,12,few,CASRAGFNEQYF,TGTGCCAGCAGAGCAGGGTTCAACGAGCAGTACTTC
TRBV27,TRBJ2-1,TRBD2,13,few,CASSYGLGNEQFF,TGTGCCAGCAGTTACGGACTAGGCAATGAGCAGTTCTTC
TRBV5-1,TRBJ2-7,.,15,.,CASSHARQEPYEQYF,TGCGCCAGCAGCCACGCCCGACAGGAGCCCTACGAGCAGTACTTC
TRBV5-6,TRBJ2-2,TRBD1,14,.,CASSLRGPAGELFF,TGTGCCAGCAGCTTGAGGGGGCCAGCCGGGGAGCTGTTTTTT
TRBV18,TRBJ2-5,TRBD1,16,.,CASSPIGQGREETQYF,TGTGCCAGCTCACCTATCGGACAGGGGAGGGAGGAGACCCAGTACTTC
TRBV19,TRBJ2-3,TRBD1,15,.,CATRNRGHGLDTQYF,TGTGCCACCAGAAACAGGGGGCACGGTTTGGATACGCAGTATTTT
TRBV27,TRBJ2-7,.,15,.,CASSSHSALVYEQYF,TGTGCCAGCAGCAGCCACTCAGCGCTTGTCTACGAGCAGTACTTC
TRBV9,TRBJ2-2,.,14,.,CASSAGLNTGELFF,TGTGCCAGCAGCGCCGGACTGAACACCGGGGAGCTGTTTTTT
TRBV6-6,TRBJ2-7,.,13,.,CASSYGGTYEQYF,TGTGCCAGCAGTTATGGGGGGACCTACGAGCAGTACTTC
TRBV29-1,TRBJ2-2,.,13,.,CSVGLLNTGELFF,TGCAGCGTTGGTCTCCTGAACACCGGGGAGCTGTTTTTT
TRBV28,TRBJ2-3,.,12,.,CASSAGARTQYF,TGTGCCAGCAGCGCGGGGGCTCGTACGCAGTATTTT
TRBV6-1,TRBJ2-1,TRBD2,15,.,CASSELAGSYNEQFF,TGTGCCAGCAGTGAACTAGCGGGATCCTACAATGAGCAGTTCTTC
TRBV6-6,TRBJ1-3,.,15,.,CASSYSDSSGNTIYF,TGTGCCAGCAGTTACTCCGACAGCTCTGGAAACACCATATATTTT
TRBV6-1,TRBJ2-1,TRBD2,15,.,CASRRAGVSYNEQFF,TGTGCCAGCAGACGGGCGGGAGTCTCCTACAATGAGCAGTTCTTC
TRBV5-1,TRBJ2-2,TRBD1,14,.,CASKRGPGTGELFF,TGCGCCAGCAAGAGGGGGCCGGGCACCGGGGAGCTGTTTTTT